Below, 2 T cell receptor beta chains from the same sample are listed, as sequenced in a study of cytomegalovirus exposure and HLA in healthy donors. Vbeta (60) and Jbeta (13) primers were used in the PCR. Using immunoSEQ multiplex PCR, the repertoire was profiled, and TCRdb retains in-frame clones only, with some absent. The table lists some 150,000 clones, roughly three quarters of them singletons, with 2% to 2.5% in the top ten. The source material was PBMCs. The receptors were gathered from a woman between 50 and 59 years old in good health and CMV-seronegative.

J is TRBJ2-1 and V is TRBV6-1, with D possibly TRBD2 on 5 matching bases. Trimming took 3 bases from V and 9 from J, leaving 18 bases between them. This CDR3 is 15 amino acids long. The germline CDR1 and CDR2 sequences are MNHNS and SASEGT. CDR3 protein: CASSEGLRGMAEQFF. For the CDR3, the DNA is TGTGCCAGCAGTGAGGGGTTACGGGGAATGGCTGAGCAGTTCTTC.

The chain recombines TRBV7-8 with TRBJ2-7; 10 bases are a match to TRBD2. The trim removed 5 bases at V and 3 bases at J, leaving 7 bases unmatched. This CDR3 has 15 amino acids. Germline-derived CDR1 and CDR2 are SGHVS and FQNEAQ. For the CDR3, the DNA is TGTGCCAGCAGCGGTATAGCGGGGGGACTCTACGAGCAGTACTTC. Translated: CASSGIAGGLYEQYF.